The 19 T cell receptor beta chains listed next were all sequenced from one sample in a study of graft-versus-host responses after intestinal transplantation. No antigen is known for these receptors. Sequencing was performed with immunoSEQ multiplex PCR; in TCRdb, only in-frame clones are kept and a portion is missing. Here the sample spans under 130,000 clones, roughly 93% being singletons. Specimen: unstimulated CD8+ T cells sorted from spleen or lymph node cells, collected before intestinal transplant. Receptors originate from a human donor who received an intestinal transplant.

This rearrangement joins TRBV29-1 to TRBJ2-3, with 12 bases identical to TRBD2. This CDR3 is built from 13 residues. Germline loops: CDR1 SQVTM, CDR2 ANQGSEA. The junction had 3 bases not matched to a gene; V was cut back by 6 bases and J by 5 bases. The CDR3 reads CSVLAGGQDTQYF. The DNA for the CDR3 is TGCAGCGTGCTAGCGGGGGGGCAAGATACGCAGTATTTT.

This clone appeared a few times. This chain connects TRBV19 to TRBJ1-4, with D perhaps TRBD1 (5 bases). V was cut by 8 bases and J by 8 bases, with 21 bases left in between. Germline V gene lookup returns CDR1 LNHDA and CDR2 SQIVND (reference sequence). The length of the CDR3 is 15 residues. The CDR3 coding sequence is TGTGCCAGTCCCCCCTTGGGGGGGGTCGAAGAAAAACTGTTTTTT. As protein: CASPPLGGVEEKLFF.

This chain uses TRBV6-5 with TRBJ2-3, with 10 bases aligning to TRBD2. This CDR3 region has 14 residues. The ends lost 8 bases at V and 2 bases at J; junction bases unmatched: 4. Germline V gene lookup returns CDR1 MNHEY and CDR2 SVGAGI. CDR3 in amino acids: CASPSGGDTDTQYF. CDR3 nucleotides: TGTGCCAGCCCTAGCGGGGGAGACACAGATACGCAGTATTTT.

V and J are TRBV7-3 and TRBJ2-2; no reliable D call. The CDR3 loop spans 14 amino acids. V was trimmed by 0 bases and J by 1 base, leaving 3 bases between them. Germline V lookup: CDR1 SGHTA, CDR2 FQGTGA. The CDR3 reads CASSLTVNTGELFF. CDR3 sequence (DNA): TGTGCCAGCAGCTTAACGGTGAACACCGGGGAGCTGTTTTTT.

The V call is TRBV19, the J call TRBJ2-1, with no clear D. The CDR3 has 12 amino acids. Germline V gene lookup returns CDR1 LNHDA and CDR2 SQIVND (reference sequence). V was cut by 1 base and J by 10 bases, with 8 bases left in between. This chain's CDR3 is CASSIGNQEQFF. In DNA, the CDR3 is TGTGCCAGTAGTATAGGAAACCAAGAGCAGTTCTTC.

The rearrangement joins TRBV7-9 to TRBJ1-4; 11 bases fit TRBD1. Germline lookup yields CDR1 SEHNR and CDR2 FQNEAQ (reference sequence). Trimming cost V 5 bases and J 8 bases; bases outside gene matches: 10. The CDR3 is made up of 16 amino acids. The CDR3 DNA reads TGTGCCAGCAGCATCACCGCCGGGACAGGGGGGGAAAAACTGTTTTTT. Encoded protein: CASSITAGTGGEKLFF.

This clone appeared a few times. The V call is TRBV19, the J call TRBJ2-7, with 8 bases aligning to TRBD1. This CDR3 comprises 16 residues. The V gene end was trimmed by 4 bases and the J gene end by 2 bases; junction bases not matched to a gene: 10. The germline CDR1 and CDR2 sequences are LNHDA and SQIVND (reference sequence). The CDR3 reads CASSTVLGQAAYEQYF. The CDR3 nucleotides read TGTGCCAGTAGTACCGTCCTGGGACAGGCTGCCTACGAGCAGTACTTC. The full variable domain, with the rest looked up from reference TRBV19 and TRBJ2-7, is DGGITQSPKYLFRKEGQNVTLSCEQNLNHDAMYWYRQDPGQGLRLIYYSQIVNDFQKGDIAEGYSVSREKKESFPLTVTSAQKNPTAFYLCASSTVLGQAAYEQYFGPGTRLTVT.

V is TRBV9 and J is TRBJ2-3; D is possibly TRBD1 or TRBD2 (6 bases each). V shed 4 bases and J shed 2 bases, with 20 bases lying between them. CDR3 size: 17 residues. The germline CDR1 and CDR2 sequences are SGDLS and YYNGEE. The CDR3 nucleotides read TGTGCCAGCAGCAAAATACAGGGAGGTTATGTCACAGATACGCAGTATTTT. It translates to CASSKIQGGYVTDTQYF.

The V call is TRBV19, the J call TRBJ2-5; no clear D gene. The CDR3 sequence is 13 residues long. CDR1 and CDR2 (germline): LNHDA, SQIVND (reference sequence). The V gene lost 3 bases and the J gene lost 5 bases, with 10 bases spanning the gap. The CDR3 loop reads CASSIWAWETQYF. The CDR3 nucleotides read TGTGCCAGTAGTATTTGGGCTTGGGAGACCCAGTACTTC.

This chain links TRBV9 with TRBJ2-1; TRBD2 agrees at 8 bases. V lost 3 bases to trimming and J lost 0 bases; unmatched junction nucleotides: 14. The germline V gene has CDR1 SGDLS and CDR2 YYNGEE. This CDR3 has 19 amino acids. The DNA of the CDR3 is TGTGCCAGCAGCGCCCCGGGACTAGGTAACCCAAGCTCCTACAATGAGCAGTTCTTC. Its translation is CASSAPGLGNPSSYNEQFF.

Details on this clone: Other DNA sequences of this sample code for an identical CDR3. The chain combines TRBV6-1 with TRBJ1-1; unclear D gene. The germline CDR1 and CDR2 sequences are MNHNS and SASEGT. Deletions cut 4 bases from V and 7 bases from J, with 4 bases between. The CDR3 covers 10 residues. In DNA, the CDR3 is TGTGCCAGCAGTGGGGGTGAAGCTTTCTTT. Its translation is CASSGGEAFF.

The chain carries TRBV27 and TRBJ1-5; D is possibly TRBD1 (6 bases). In germline, CDR1 is MNHEY, CDR2 SMNVEV (reference sequence). The CDR3 loop spans 19 amino acids. V lost 7 bases and J lost 3, with 28 bases in between. The CDR3 nucleotides are TGTGCCAGCAAACAAAAGCGGCGGGACAACCAAAGTCCCAATCAGCCCCAGCATTTT. Amino acid sequence: CASKQKRRDNQSPNQPQHF.

The chain joins TRBV7-6 to TRBJ2-1, with a possible D match to TRBD2 (6 bases). The V gene's germline CDR1 is SGHVS and CDR2 FNYEAQ. The length of the CDR3 is 15 residues. The V gene lost 5 bases and the J gene lost 2 bases, with 13 bases spanning the gap. CDR3 nucleotides: TGTGCCAGCAGCCGGGGCGGGACCCCCTACAATGAGCAGTTCTTC. Amino acids: CASSRGGTPYNEQFF.

The chain employs TRBV11-2 and TRBJ1-6; D unresolved. Trimming left V 5 bases short and J 0 bases short, with 11 bases between. The CDR3 is 16 amino acids. From germline, CDR1 is SGHAT and CDR2 FQNNGV. The CDR3 region is CASSPRGSSYNSPLHF. CDR3 nucleotides: TGTGCCAGCAGCCCCCGGGGAAGCTCCTATAATTCACCCCTCCACTTT.

The chain employs TRBV4-1 and TRBJ2-3; D remains ambiguous. V was cut by 1 base and J by 0 bases, with 14 bases left in between. Germline V gene sequence: CDR1 MGHRA, CDR2 YSYEKL. The CDR3 runs 17 residues. CDR3 loop: CASSQVETQTSTDTQYF. CDR3 nucleotides: TGCGCCAGCAGCCAAGTCGAGACTCAAACTAGCACAGATACGCAGTATTTT.

The gene calls are TRBV29-1 and TRBJ1-2; no firm D call. The CDR3 extends over 12 amino acids. Germline lookup yields CDR1 SQVTM and CDR2 ANQGSEA. The germline V and J ends were trimmed by 5 bases and 0 bases, with 7 bases remaining between them. CDR3 sequence: CSVSLPNYGYTF. The CDR3 nucleotides read TGCAGCGTTTCACTTCCTAACTATGGCTACACCTTC.

The rearrangement links TRBV7-7 to TRBJ2-5; 11 bases are a match to TRBD2. The CDR3 length is 15 residues. Germline lookup yields CDR1 SSHAT and CDR2 FNYEAQ (reference sequence). V was pared by 5 bases and J by 4 bases, with 6 bases of the junction left unmatched. CDR3 DNA sequence: TGTGCCAGCAGCCCGACTGGGACTAGCGGAGAGACCCAGTACTTC. Its translation: CASSPTGTSGETQYF.

The rearrangement joins TRBV4-1 to TRBJ1-5; no reliable D call. V lost 4 bases, J lost 3 bases, and 7 bases lay in between. The CDR3 is 13 amino acids. CDR1 and CDR2 (germline): MGHRA, YSYEKL. The CDR3 loop reads CASSRTSNQPQHF. The CDR3, as DNA: TGCGCCAGCAGCCGGACGTCCAATCAGCCCCAGCATTTT.

V is TRBV10-1 and J is TRBJ2-7; 12 nucleotides line up with TRBD2. The CDR3 is 16 residues long. Unmatched junction bases numbered 7, after V lost 7 bases and J lost 0 bases. Germline V gene lookup returns CDR1 WNHNN and CDR2 SYGVQD (reference sequence). The CDR3 nucleotides read TGCGCCAGCATCTCATGGACTAGCGGGGCCTCCTACGAGCAGTACTTC. This codes for CASISWTSGASYEQYF.